The next 10 T cell receptor beta chains were all read from a single sample in a study of T-cell memory formation after mild COVID-19. In TCRdb, the 5' RACE reads were re-called with MiXCR into one record per CDR3 protein. The sample carries roughly 200,000 distinct CDR3 sequences, about a sixth recorded once. The sequenced sample consisted of PBMCs or a T cell subset sorted from them (not recorded which). The source of these receptors is an adult woman who had mild COVID-19 (a few samples of this study predate the infection). Cell type and time point are not known.

This rearrangement joins TRBV20-1 to TRBJ2-3; no reliable D call. This CDR3 is 13 amino acids long. In germline, CDR1 is DFQATT, CDR2 SNEGSKA (reference sequence). With 3 bases removed from V and 4 bases from J, the gap between germline ends came to 11 bases. CDR3 in amino acids: CSASPPGADTQYF. The CDR3 DNA follows: TGCAGTGCTAGTCCCCCGGGCGCAGATACGCAGTATTTT.

The chain combines TRBV18 with TRBJ1-2; 7 bases map to TRBD1. CDR3 length: 14 residues. V was pared by 2 bases and J by 4 bases, with 4 bases of the junction left unmatched. Germline V gene lookup returns CDR1 KGHSH and CDR2 LQKENI. CDR3 protein: CASSPSRDSYGYTF. CDR3 in DNA: TGTGCCAGCTCACCATCACGGGACAGCTATGGCTACACCTTC. Using reference TRBV18 and TRBJ1-2 for the parts outside the CDR3, the full variable domain is NAGVMQNPRHLVRRRGQEARLRCSPMKGHSHVYWYRQLPEEGLKFMVYLQKENIIDESGMPKERFSAEFPKEGPSILRIQQVVRGDSAAYFCASSPSRDSYGYTFGSGTRLTVV.

This chain links TRBV10-3 with TRBJ2-1; D call uncertain. CDR1 and CDR2 (germline): ENHRY, SYGVKD. V lost 4 bases and J 8 bases, leaving 9 bases between the germline ends. CDR3 length: 12 residues. CDR3 region: CAISGRWDEQFF. The CDR3 DNA sequence: TGTGCCATCAGTGGTCGGTGGGATGAGCAGTTCTTC.

The V call is TRBV20-1, the J call TRBJ1-2; 10 bases line up with TRBD1. The CDR3 covers 15 residues. Germline V gives CDR1 DFQATT, CDR2 SNEGSKA (reference sequence). V lost 0 bases, J lost 5 bases, and 6 bases stayed unmatched. The CDR3 reads CSARDGTGEVYGYTF. Here the CDR3 DNA reads TGCAGTGCTAGAGATGGGACAGGGGAGGTATATGGCTACACCTTC.

This clonotype has only a few counts. This chain links TRBV7-8 with TRBJ2-2; 7 positions agree with TRBD2. This CDR3 has 14 residues. The germline gives CDR1 SGHVS, CDR2 FQNEAQ. Trimming at V came to 2 bases and at J to 10 bases, leaving 7 bases not matched to a gene. The CDR3 spells CASSLLGGSTELFF. CDR3 nucleotide sequence: TGTGCCAGCAGCTTACTGGGCGGGAGTACGGAGCTGTTTTTT.

This clonotype has only a few counts. The V gene is TRBV6-1, the J gene TRBJ1-2; D ambiguous. Germline lookup yields CDR1 MNHNS and CDR2 SASEGT. The CDR3 length is 13 residues. The germline V and J ends were trimmed by 2 bases and 3 bases, with 7 bases remaining between them. Written as DNA, the CDR3 is TGTGCCAGCAGTGAATCTACCTACTATGGCTACACCTTC. Protein: CASSESTYYGYTF.

This clonotype was detected only a few times. The V and J genes are TRBV7-9 and TRBJ2-2, with 12 nucleotides matching TRBD1. The CDR3 has 17 amino acids. V gave up 5 bases and J gave up 4 bases; unmatched junction bases: 8. CDR1 and CDR2 from the germline V gene are SEHNR and FQNEAQ (reference sequence). The CDR3 bases are TGTGCCAGCAGCGGGGACAGGGGGCGAGGGAGCACCGGGGAGCTGTTTTTT. This codes for CASSGDRGRGSTGELFF.

The chain employs TRBV12-3 or TRBV12-4 and TRBJ2-2; no reliable D call. With 3 bases removed from V and 6 bases from J, the gap between germline ends came to 2 bases. The CDR3 is 11 amino acids. The CDR3 coding sequence is TGTGCCAGCAGTTTCCCCGGGGAGCTGTTTTTT. Translated: CASSFPGELFF.

This clonotype has a handful of counts. The chain uses TRBV27 and TRBJ2-7; D ambiguous. Germline CDR1 is MNHEY and CDR2 is SMNVEV (reference sequence). This CDR3 comprises 13 residues. The V end was cut by 2 bases, the J end by 3 bases, with 8 bases between. The CDR3 protein is CASSLRPNYEQYF. DNA for the CDR3: TGTGCCAGCAGTTTAAGGCCTAACTACGAGCAGTACTTC.

This clonotype was seen repeatedly, ten times or more. This chain links TRBV20-1 with TRBJ2-1; 10 bases are shared with TRBD2. This CDR3 has 13 amino acids. The J segment lost 2 bases and the V segment lost 6 bases, leaving 1 base of the junction unmatched. CDR1 and CDR2 (germline): DFQATT, SNEGSKA (reference sequence). The CDR3 nucleotides read TGCAGTGCAGGACTAGCGGCCTACAATGAGCAGTTCTTC. Translating gives CSAGLAAYNEQFF.